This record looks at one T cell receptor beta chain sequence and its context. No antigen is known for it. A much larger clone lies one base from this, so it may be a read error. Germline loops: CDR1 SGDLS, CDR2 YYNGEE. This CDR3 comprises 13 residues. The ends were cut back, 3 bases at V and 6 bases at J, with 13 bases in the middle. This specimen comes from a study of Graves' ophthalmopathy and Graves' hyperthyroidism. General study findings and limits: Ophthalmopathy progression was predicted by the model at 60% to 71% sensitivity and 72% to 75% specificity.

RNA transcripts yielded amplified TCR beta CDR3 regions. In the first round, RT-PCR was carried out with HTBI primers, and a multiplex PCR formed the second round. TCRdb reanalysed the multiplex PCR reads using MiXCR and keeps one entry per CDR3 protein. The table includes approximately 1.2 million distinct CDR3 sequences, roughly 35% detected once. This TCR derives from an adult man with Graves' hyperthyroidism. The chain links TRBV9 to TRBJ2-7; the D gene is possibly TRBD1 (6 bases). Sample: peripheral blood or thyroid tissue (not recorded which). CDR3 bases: TGTGCCAGCAGCGCGTCTCAGGGGTCCGAGCAGTACTTC. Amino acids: CASSASQGSEQYF.